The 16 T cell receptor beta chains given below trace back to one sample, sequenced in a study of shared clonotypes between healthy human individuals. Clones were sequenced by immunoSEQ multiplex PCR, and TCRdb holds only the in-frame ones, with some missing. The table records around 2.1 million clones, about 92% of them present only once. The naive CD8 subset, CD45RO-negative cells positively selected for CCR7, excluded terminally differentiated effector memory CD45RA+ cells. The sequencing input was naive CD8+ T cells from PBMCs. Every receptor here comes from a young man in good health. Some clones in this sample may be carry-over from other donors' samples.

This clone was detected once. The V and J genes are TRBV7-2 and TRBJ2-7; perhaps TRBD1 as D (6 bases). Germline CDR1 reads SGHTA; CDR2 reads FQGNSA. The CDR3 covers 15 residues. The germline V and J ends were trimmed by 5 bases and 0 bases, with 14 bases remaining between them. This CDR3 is CASSPLGTSSYEQYF. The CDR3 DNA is TGTGCCAGCAGCCCCCTCGGGACAAGCTCCTACGAGCAGTACTTC.

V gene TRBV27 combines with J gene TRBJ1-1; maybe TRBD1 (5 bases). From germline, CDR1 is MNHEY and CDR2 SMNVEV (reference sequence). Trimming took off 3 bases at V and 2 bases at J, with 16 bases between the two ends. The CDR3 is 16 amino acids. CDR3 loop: CASSFFSGGPNTEAFF. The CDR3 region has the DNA TGTGCCAGCAGTTTTTTTTCGGGGGGACCTAACACTGAAGCTTTCTTT.

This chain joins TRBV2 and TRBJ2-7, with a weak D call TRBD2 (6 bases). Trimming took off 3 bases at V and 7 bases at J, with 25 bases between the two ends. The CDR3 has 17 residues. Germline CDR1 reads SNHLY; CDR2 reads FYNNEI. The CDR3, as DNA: TGTGCCAGCAGTGAGGGAACTAGCCCCTTTCGGATTGGGGAGCAGTACTTC. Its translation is CASSEGTSPFRIGEQYF.

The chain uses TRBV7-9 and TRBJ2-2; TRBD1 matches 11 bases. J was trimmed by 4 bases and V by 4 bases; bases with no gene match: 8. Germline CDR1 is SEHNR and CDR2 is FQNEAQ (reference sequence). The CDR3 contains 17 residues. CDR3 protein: CASSSHRDRGTTGELFF. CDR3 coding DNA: TGTGCCAGCAGCTCCCACCGGGACAGGGGGACCACCGGGGAGCTGTTTTTT.

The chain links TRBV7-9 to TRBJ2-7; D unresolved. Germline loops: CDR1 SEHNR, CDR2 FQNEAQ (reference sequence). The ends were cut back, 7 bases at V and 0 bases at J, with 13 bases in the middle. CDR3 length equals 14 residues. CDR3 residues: CASTPAPSSYEQYF. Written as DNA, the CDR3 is TGTGCCAGCACCCCGGCTCCAAGCTCCTACGAGCAGTACTTC.

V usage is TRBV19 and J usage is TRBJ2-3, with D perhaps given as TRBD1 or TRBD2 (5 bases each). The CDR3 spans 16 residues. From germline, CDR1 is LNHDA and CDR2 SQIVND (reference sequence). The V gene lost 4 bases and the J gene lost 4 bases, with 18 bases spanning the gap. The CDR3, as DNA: TGTGCCAGTAGTACCACATGGGACGCTGGGGCAGATACGCAGTATTTT. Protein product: CASSTTWDAGADTQYF.

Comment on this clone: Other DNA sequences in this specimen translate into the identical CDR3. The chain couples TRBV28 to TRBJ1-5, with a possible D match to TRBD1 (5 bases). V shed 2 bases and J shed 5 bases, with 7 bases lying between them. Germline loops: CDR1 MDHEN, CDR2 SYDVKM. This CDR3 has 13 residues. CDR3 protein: CASSLTGDQPQHF. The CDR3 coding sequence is TGTGCCAGCAGTTTAACGGGGGATCAGCCCCAGCATTTT.

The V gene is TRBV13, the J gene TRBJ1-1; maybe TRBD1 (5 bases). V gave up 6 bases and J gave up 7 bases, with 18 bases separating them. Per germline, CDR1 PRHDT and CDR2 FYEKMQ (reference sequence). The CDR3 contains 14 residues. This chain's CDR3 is CASRVWSGTYEAFF. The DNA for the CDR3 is TGTGCCAGCAGGGTGTGGTCAGGGACCTATGAAGCTTTCTTT. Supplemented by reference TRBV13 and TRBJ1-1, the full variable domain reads AAGVIQSPRHLIKEKRETATLKCYPIPRHDTVYWYQQGPGQDPQFLISFYEKMQSDKGSIPDRFSAQQFSDYHSELNMSSLELGDSALYFCASRVWSGTYEAFFGQGTRLTVV.

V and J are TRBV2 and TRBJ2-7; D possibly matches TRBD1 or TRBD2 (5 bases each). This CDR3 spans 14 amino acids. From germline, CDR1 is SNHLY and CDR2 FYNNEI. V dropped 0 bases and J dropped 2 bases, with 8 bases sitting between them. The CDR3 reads CASSEAGRTYEQYF. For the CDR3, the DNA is TGTGCCAGCAGTGAAGCGGGACGTACCTACGAGCAGTACTTC.

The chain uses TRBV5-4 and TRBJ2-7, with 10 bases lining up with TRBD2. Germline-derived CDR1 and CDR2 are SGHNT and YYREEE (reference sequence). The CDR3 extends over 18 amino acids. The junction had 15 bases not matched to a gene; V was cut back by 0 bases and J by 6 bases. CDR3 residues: CASSLDLMGLAGGREQYF. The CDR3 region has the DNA TGTGCCAGCAGCTTGGATCTTATGGGGTTAGCGGGAGGACGCGAGCAGTACTTC.

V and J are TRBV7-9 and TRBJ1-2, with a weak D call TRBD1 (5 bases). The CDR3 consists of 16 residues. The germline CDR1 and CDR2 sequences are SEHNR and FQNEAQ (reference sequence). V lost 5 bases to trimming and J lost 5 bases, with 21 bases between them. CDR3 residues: CASSPNLGTLPYGYTF. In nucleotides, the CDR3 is TGTGCCAGCAGCCCCAACCTGGGGACCCTCCCGTATGGCTACACCTTC.

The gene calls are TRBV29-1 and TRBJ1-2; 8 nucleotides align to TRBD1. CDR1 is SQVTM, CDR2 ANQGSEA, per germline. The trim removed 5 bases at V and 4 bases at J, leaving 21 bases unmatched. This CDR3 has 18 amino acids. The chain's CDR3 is CSVYGLGDRIREPYGYTF. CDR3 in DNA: TGCAGCGTTTATGGCTTGGGGGACAGGATTCGGGAGCCCTATGGCTACACCTTC.

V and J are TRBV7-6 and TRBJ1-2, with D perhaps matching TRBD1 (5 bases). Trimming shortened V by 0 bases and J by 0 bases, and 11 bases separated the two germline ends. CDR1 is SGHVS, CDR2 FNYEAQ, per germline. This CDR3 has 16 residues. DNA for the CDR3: TGTGCCAGCAGCTTAGCAAGGACACCCTCTAACTATGGCTACACCTTC. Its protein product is CASSLARTPSNYGYTF.

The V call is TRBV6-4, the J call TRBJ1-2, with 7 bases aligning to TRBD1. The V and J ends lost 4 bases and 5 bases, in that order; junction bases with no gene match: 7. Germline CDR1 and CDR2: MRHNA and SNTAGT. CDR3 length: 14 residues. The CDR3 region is CASSALPQGYGYTF. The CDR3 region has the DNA TGTGCCAGCAGTGCCCTACCACAGGGGTATGGCTACACCTTC.

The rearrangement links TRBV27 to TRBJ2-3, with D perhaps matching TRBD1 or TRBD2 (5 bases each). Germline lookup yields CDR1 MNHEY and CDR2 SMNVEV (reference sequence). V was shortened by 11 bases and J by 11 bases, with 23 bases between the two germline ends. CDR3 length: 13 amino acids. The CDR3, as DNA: TGTGCCTCCAAGGGACCCGGTCTATTTGGGCAGTATTTT. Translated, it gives CASKGPGLFGQYF.

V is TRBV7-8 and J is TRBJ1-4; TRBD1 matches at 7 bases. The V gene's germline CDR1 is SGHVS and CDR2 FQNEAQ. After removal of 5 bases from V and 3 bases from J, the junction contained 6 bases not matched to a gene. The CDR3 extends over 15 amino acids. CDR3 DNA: TGTGCCAGCAGCGAGCGGGACAGCCCTAATGAAAAACTGTTTTTT. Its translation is CASSERDSPNEKLFF.